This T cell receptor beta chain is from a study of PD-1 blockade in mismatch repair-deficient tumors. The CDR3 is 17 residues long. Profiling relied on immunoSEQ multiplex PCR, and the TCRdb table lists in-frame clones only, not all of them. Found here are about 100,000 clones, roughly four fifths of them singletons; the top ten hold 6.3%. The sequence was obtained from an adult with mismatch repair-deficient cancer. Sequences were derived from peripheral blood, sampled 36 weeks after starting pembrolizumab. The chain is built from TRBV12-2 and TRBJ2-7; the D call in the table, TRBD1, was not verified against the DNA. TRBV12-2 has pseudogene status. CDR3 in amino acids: CASRRAGRQGFSYEQYF. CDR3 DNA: TGTGCAAGTCGCCGGGCGGGGCGACAGGGATTCTCCTACGAGCAGTACTTC.